These 31 T cell receptor beta chains were all obtained from the same sample, sequenced in a study of blood T cells in healthy people across ages. A J-beta primer mix and a sample-barcoded 5' primer were used in a second PCR of roughly 6 to 11 cycles. TCRdb analysed the 5' RACE reads with MiXCR anew, one entry per CDR3 protein. The table has about 1.6 million distinct CDR3 sequences, roughly 30% seen once. Sequencing was carried out using blood. These receptors all stem from a woman between 25 and 40 years old in good health.

The gene calls are TRBV6-2 or TRBV6-3 and TRBJ1-2; 12 bases are a match to TRBD1. In germline, CDR1 is MNHEY, CDR2 SVGEGT. The junction had 8 bases not matched to a gene; V was cut back by 0 bases and J by 6 bases. The CDR3 has 17 amino acids. This CDR3 reads CASSYSPGTGGGNGYTF. The DNA for the CDR3 is TGTGCCAGCAGTTACTCGCCCGGGACAGGGGGCGGGAATGGCTACACCTTC.

This chain connects TRBV6-2 or TRBV6-3 to TRBJ1-5; D is uncertain. CDR3 size: 14 residues. Germline V gives CDR1 MNHEY, CDR2 SVGEGT. Trimming removed 2 bases at V and 4 bases at J, with 9 bases between. The CDR3 spells CASSYRVWNQPQHF. In DNA, the CDR3 is TGTGCCAGCAGTTACAGGGTATGGAATCAGCCCCAGCATTTT.

The gene calls are TRBV27 and TRBJ1-5; TRBD1 aligns across 7 bases. There are 14 residues in the CDR3. The J segment lost 5 bases and the V segment lost 4 bases, leaving 5 bases of the junction unmatched. The germline gives CDR1 MNHEY, CDR2 SMNVEV (reference sequence). CDR3 region: CASSCDREDQPQHF. CDR3 coding DNA: TGTGCCAGCAGTTGTGACAGGGAGGATCAGCCCCAGCATTTT.

The chain combines TRBV5-8 with TRBJ2-7; D call uncertain. V shed 2 bases and J shed 7 bases, with 4 bases lying between them. The CDR3 covers 10 residues. Germline loops: CDR1 SGHTS, CDR2 YDEGEE. In DNA, the CDR3 is TGTGCCAGCAGCTTTCTGGAGCAGTACTTC. Translating gives CASSFLEQYF.

The CDR3 here is CASSLDEGADGYTF. CDR3 nucleotide sequence: TGTGCCAGCAGCTTAGATGAGGGGGCTGATGGCTACACCTTC. The V call is TRBV11-1, the J call TRBJ1-2; TRBD1 aligns across 7 bases. Germline CDR1 reads SGHAT; CDR2 reads FQDESV (reference sequence). J was trimmed by 6 bases and V by 1 base; bases with no gene match: 5. CDR3 length: 14 residues.

This chain links TRBV14 with TRBJ2-1; 12 nucleotides agree with TRBD2. J lost 6 bases, V lost 0 bases, and 21 bases had no gene match. Germline V gives CDR1 SGHDN, CDR2 FVKESK. CDR3 length: 22 amino acids. The CDR3 loop is CASSQDRGASGRAMARSNEQFF. CDR3 bases: TGTGCCAGCAGCCAAGATCGGGGCGCTAGCGGGAGGGCCATGGCAAGAAGCAATGAGCAGTTCTTC.

Details on this clonotype: At one end the junction does not follow the germline gene, possibly because of a read error. This sequence joins TRBV10-3 and TRBJ1-2, with 7 positions matching TRBD1. This CDR3 contains 14 residues. Germline values: CDR1 ENHRY, CDR2 SYGVKD. CDR3 loop: CAIWGNTGDYDYTF. CDR3 bases: TGTGCCATCTGGGGGAATACAGGGGACTATGACTACACCTTC.

The chain couples TRBV3-1 to TRBJ2-5; 9 nucleotides match TRBD2. The CDR3 has 18 residues. The V gene's germline CDR1 is LGHDT and CDR2 YNNKEL (reference sequence). The V segment lost 4 bases and the J segment 6 bases; nucleotides outside the gene matches: 18. CDR3 coding DNA: TGTGCCAGCAGCCTACCAAATACCGGGACTAGCTCGGCTAAGACCCAGTACTTC. Its protein product is CASSLPNTGTSSAKTQYF.

V is TRBV29-1 and J is TRBJ2-1, with a possible D match to TRBD2 (6 bases). Germline-derived CDR1 and CDR2 are SQVTM and ANQGSEA. The length of the CDR3 is 14 residues. V shed 4 bases and J shed 10 bases, with 20 bases lying between them. The CDR3 sequence: CSVAGPSAAREQFF. The CDR3 DNA sequence: TGCAGCGTTGCCGGGCCTAGCGCGGCGAGGGAGCAGTTCTTC.

This clonotype was detected many times. The V gene is TRBV9, the J gene TRBJ2-1, with TRBD2 matching over 8 bases. CDR3 length equals 15 residues. From germline, CDR1 is SGDLS and CDR2 YYNGEE. Unmatched junction bases numbered 6, after V lost 4 bases and J lost 3 bases. CDR3 amino acids: CASSPGGGFYNEQFF. The CDR3 region has the DNA TGTGCCAGCAGCCCCGGGGGGGGGTTCTACAATGAGCAGTTCTTC.

This clonotype has only a few counts. The rearrangement joins TRBV6-1 to TRBJ1-5; 9 bases are a match to TRBD1. The CDR3 loop spans 14 amino acids. Germline V gene lookup returns CDR1 MNHNS and CDR2 SASEGT. V lost 7 bases to trimming and J lost 6 bases; unmatched junction nucleotides: 7. The CDR3 DNA sequence: TGTGCCAGCAAACCGGGACAGGGCTCTCAGCCCCAGCATTTT. Its protein product is CASKPGQGSQPQHF.

The chain couples TRBV5-1 to TRBJ2-7; 12 bases match TRBD2. Trimming took 9 bases from V and 5 from J; bases not matched to a gene: 15. From germline, CDR1 is SGHRS and CDR2 YFSETQ. This CDR3 contains 16 residues. Here the CDR3 reads CATRGGLAGWGNEQYF. CDR3 coding DNA: TGCGCCACCCGCGGCGGACTAGCGGGATGGGGGAACGAGCAGTACTTC.

Comments on this clonotype: This clone may be a read error of a much larger clone one base away. The J gene is TRBJ2-5, the V gene TRBV4-2; 7 bases map to TRBD1. The CDR3 spans 14 residues. Germline V CDR1 and CDR2: LGHNA, YNFKEQ. The CDR3 loop reads CASSPTGSQEAQYF. In DNA, the CDR3 is TGTGCCAGCAGTCCGACAGGGAGCCAAGAGGCCCAGTACTTC.

The rearrangement links TRBV3-1 to TRBJ2-3, with TRBD2 identical over 11 bases. Losses at the gene ends were 5 bases for V and 3 bases for J; bases not matched to a gene: 10. The CDR3 length is 17 residues. The germline CDR1 and CDR2 sequences are LGHDT and YNNKEL (reference sequence). This CDR3 reads CASSLKTSGTFTDTQYF. The CDR3 DNA reads TGTGCCAGCAGCTTAAAGACTAGCGGGACTTTTACAGATACGCAGTATTTT.

This clonotype was detected only a few times. The chain recombines TRBV7-9 with TRBJ2-3, with D hard to call. Germline CDR1 is SEHNR and CDR2 is FQNEAQ (reference sequence). This CDR3 comprises 12 residues. V lost 2 bases, J lost 6 bases, and 6 bases lay in between. As DNA, the CDR3 is TGTGCCAGCAGCTTAACTTGGGATACGCAGTATTTT. Translating it yields CASSLTWDTQYF.

This clonotype was observed a handful of times. This sequence joins TRBV14 and TRBJ1-1, with a possible D match to TRBD1 (5 bases). Per germline, CDR1 SGHDN and CDR2 FVKESK. The CDR3 totals 13 residues. Trimming shortened V by 1 base and J by 5 bases, and 8 bases separated the two germline ends. CDR3 nucleotides: TGTGCCAGCAGCCAAGTGACAGCGACTGAAGCTTTCTTT. It encodes CASSQVTATEAFF.

The chain uses TRBV7-6 and TRBJ2-7; no firm D call. The last part of the DNA fits TRBJ2-5 better; the J call may be wrong. The CDR3 totals 15 residues. The germline CDR1 and CDR2 sequences are SGHVS and FNYEAQ. The CDR3 coding sequence is TGTGCCAGCAGCTTAACCTCCATCGCGAGAGAGACCCAGTACTTC. It specifies CASSLTSIARETQYF.

V usage is TRBV19 and J usage is TRBJ2-3, with 9 bases fitting TRBD2. The trim removed 5 bases at V and 4 bases at J, leaving 13 bases unmatched. The germline gives CDR1 LNHDA, CDR2 SQIVND (reference sequence). The CDR3 has 17 residues. CDR3 sequence reads: CASSPSAGGALADTQYF. The CDR3 nucleotides read TGTGCCAGTAGTCCCTCCGCGGGGGGGGCCCTCGCAGATACGCAGTATTTT.

This chain uses TRBV20-1 with TRBJ1-5; D remains ambiguous. Deletions cut 3 bases from V and 3 bases from J, with 9 bases between. There are 13 residues in the CDR3. From germline, CDR1 is DFQATT and CDR2 SNEGSKA (reference sequence). The CDR3 DNA follows: TGCAGTGCTAGCGACGGTAACAATCAGCCCCAGCATTTT. Its translation: CSASDGNNQPQHF.

CDR3 sequence (DNA): TGTGCCAGCAGCCAAGGAAGGGGGGGCGAAGAGACCCAGTACTTC. It translates to CASSQGRGGEETQYF. The J gene is TRBJ2-5, the V gene TRBV3-1; tentatively, D is TRBD2 (7 bases). Trimming cost V 1 base and J 3 bases, with 12 bases left between them. This CDR3 has 15 amino acids. Germline loops: CDR1 LGHDT, CDR2 YNNKEL (reference sequence).

This clonotype appeared a single time. Written as DNA, the CDR3 is TGTGCCAGCAGCCCGACCTCCTGGACAGGGGGAGGTGAAGCTTTCTTT. Its protein product is CASSPTSWTGGGEAFF. The rearrangement links TRBV12-3 or TRBV12-4 to TRBJ1-1; TRBD1 matches at 10 bases. V shed 6 bases and J 7 bases; nucleotides not matched to a gene: 14. The CDR3 contains 16 residues.

In its sample, this clonotype was seen a few times. The chain combines TRBV20-1 with TRBJ2-7, with 9 nucleotides matching TRBD1. The germline V gene encodes CDR1 DFQATT and CDR2 SNEGSKA (reference sequence). V shed 1 base and J 2 bases; nucleotides not matched to a gene: 9. CDR3 size: 16 residues. CDR3 residues: CSARGSGTGITYEQYF. CDR3 nucleotides: TGCAGTGCTAGAGGCTCCGGGACAGGGATAACCTACGAGCAGTACTTC.

This clonotype was found a few times. The V call is TRBV7-9, the J call TRBJ2-1; 8 bases match TRBD2. The ends lost 1 base at V and 2 bases at J; junction bases unmatched: 13. The germline CDR1 and CDR2 sequences are SEHNR and FQNEAQ (reference sequence). The CDR3 runs to 19 residues. CDR3 sequence: CASSLGPSGLKGAYNEQFF. DNA for the CDR3: TGTGCCAGCAGCTTAGGGCCTAGCGGGCTCAAAGGGGCCTACAATGAGCAGTTCTTC.

The chain combines TRBV7-3 with TRBJ2-7; 7 bases match TRBD2. Germline V gene sequence: CDR1 SGHTA, CDR2 FQGTGA. Trimming took 6 bases from V and 1 from J; bases not matched to a gene: 12. The CDR3 consists of 16 residues. The CDR3 DNA sequence: TGTGCCAGCAGGACTCAGTCGGGGAGGGCATCCTACGAGCAGTACTTC. It specifies CASRTQSGRASYEQYF.

V usage is TRBV5-5 and J usage is TRBJ1-6; a possible D gene is TRBD1 (6 bases). V was cut by 0 bases and J by 9 bases, with 19 bases left in between. Germline V lookup: CDR1 SGHKS, CDR2 YYEKEE (reference sequence). The CDR3 has 17 amino acids. The CDR3, as DNA: TGTGCCAGCAGCTTGGGGTTCAGGGGCACGCTAAGTTCACCCCTCCACTTT. Its translation: CASSLGFRGTLSSPLHF.

This clonotype turned up a few times. V and J are TRBV5-1 and TRBJ1-6, with D possibly matching TRBD1 (6 bases). CDR3 length equals 18 residues. Germline V gene data show CDR1 as SGHRS and CDR2 as YFSETQ. V shed 4 bases and J shed 5 bases, with 22 bases lying between them. The DNA of the CDR3 is TGCGCCAGCAGCCCCCGGAGGGGGGGGCTGGCAGATAATTCACCCCTCCACTTT. It codes for CASSPRRGGLADNSPLHF.

This clonotype was detected only a few times. This chain connects TRBV4-1 to TRBJ1-2; tentative D call: TRBD1 (5 bases). Trimming shortened V by 4 bases and J by 3 bases, and 15 bases separated the two germline ends. CDR3 length equals 15 residues. The germline V gene encodes CDR1 MGHRA and CDR2 YSYEKL. CDR3 bases: TGCGCCAGCAGCCCGAAGGGCCCCAGGGACTATGGCTACACCTTC. Translating it yields CASSPKGPRDYGYTF.

This chain connects TRBV27 to TRBJ2-7; D call uncertain. Trimming shortened V by 2 bases and J by 3 bases, and 8 bases separated the two germline ends. CDR1 and CDR2 from the germline V gene are MNHEY and SMNVEV (reference sequence). The CDR3 has 13 amino acids. The DNA of the CDR3 is TGTGCCAGCAGTTTAAACGACAACTACGAGCAGTACTTC. Its translation: CASSLNDNYEQYF.

In regard to this clonotype: Its ends do not fully match the called genes, so a read error is possible. V usage is TRBV2 and J usage is TRBJ2-7; D uncertain. The CDR3 sequence is 14 residues long. Germline-derived CDR1 and CDR2 are SNHLY and FYNNEI. In DNA, the CDR3 is TGTGCCCGCAGTGAAGTGGCCAACCAATACGAGCAGTACTTC. Residues: CARSEVANQYEQYF.

This clonotype was observed a single time. The chain has TRBV2 and TRBJ2-1, with D unclear. V shed 5 bases and J shed 4 bases, with 15 bases lying between them. Germline loops: CDR1 SNHLY, CDR2 FYNNEI. The CDR3 is 15 residues long. In nucleotides, the CDR3 is TGTGCCAGCAGTCCTGCGGTTATTAGGTACAATGAGCAGTTCTTC. This encodes CASSPAVIRYNEQFF.

The CDR3 reads CASLNNLNTEAFF. DNA of the CDR3: TGTGCCAGCCTCAATAACTTGAACACTGAAGCTTTCTTT. The chain joins TRBV25-1 to TRBJ1-1; the D is unclear. Trimming stripped 8 bases from V and 0 bases from J, with 10 bases between. The CDR3 has 13 residues. Germline V gene sequence: CDR1 MGHDK, CDR2 SYGVNS.